These T cell receptor beta chains were read from a single sample in a study of a mutant IDH1 vaccine in newly diagnosed glioma. These receptors have no identified antigens. Assay: immunoSEQ multiplex PCR; the TCRdb copy retains only in-frame clones and omits some. This sample has 40,000 to 50,000 clones, with under 80% found just once. The sequencing here drew on PBMCs, taken from a glioma patient whose treatment included an IDH1 peptide vaccine. Source of these receptors: a man aged 45-65 years with glioma. Each CDR3 is given without its conserved first and last residue.

CDR3 protein: ATSKRPNTEAF
V gene: TRBV6-1
J gene: TRBJ1-1

CDR3 protein: ASSLRSSPLH
V gene: TRBV5-6
J gene: TRBJ1-6

CDR3 protein: ASSFRQSAYEQY
V gene: TRBV11-1
J gene: TRBJ2-7

CDR3 protein: ASSLRRQGQGNEQF
V gene: TRBV7-3
J gene: TRBJ2-1

CDR3 protein: ASSSGPGLKNIQY
V gene: TRBV5-4
J gene: TRBJ2-4

CDR3 protein: ASSYRQGQNTGELF
V gene: TRBV5-5
J gene: TRBJ2-2

CDR3 protein: ASRDQYGDRGINGYT
V gene: TRBV2
J gene: TRBJ1-2

CDR3 protein: SVTGQAIYNEQF
V gene: TRBV29-1
J gene: TRBJ2-1

CDR3 protein: ASSLVATPNTGELF
V gene: TRBV5-1
J gene: TRBJ2-2

CDR3 protein: ASSQDNRNTIY
V gene: TRBV4-1
J gene: TRBJ1-3

CDR3 protein: SVDAGGGYT
V gene: TRBV29-1
J gene: TRBJ1-2

CDR3 protein: ASSLKGWASSYNEQF
V gene: TRBV7-2
J gene: TRBJ2-1

CDR3 protein: ASSTTGGAGQPQH
V gene: TRBV6-6
J gene: TRBJ1-5

CDR3 protein: ASSPGDNTEAF
V gene: TRBV6-5
J gene: TRBJ1-1

CDR3 protein: ASSSQGANTEAF
V gene: TRBV7-2
J gene: TRBJ1-1

CDR3 protein: ASSRDRLAGQPQH
V gene: TRBV19
J gene: TRBJ1-5

CDR3 protein: ASSLEVDGELF
V gene: TRBV5-6
J gene: TRBJ2-2

CDR3 protein: ASSPGVGGNTEAF
V gene: TRBV18
J gene: TRBJ1-1

CDR3 protein: ASSQDEGTGRYGYT
V gene: TRBV4-3
J gene: TRBJ1-2

CDR3 protein: ATSRDADFYGYT
V gene: TRBV15
J gene: TRBJ1-2

CDR3 protein: ASSEGTGATQY
V gene: TRBV10-2
J gene: TRBJ2-3

CDR3 protein: ASSGGGLEETQY
V gene: TRBV6-5
J gene: TRBJ2-5

CDR3 protein: ASSPDLGLYGYT
V gene: TRBV14
J gene: TRBJ1-2

CDR3 protein: ASGRRVTEAF
V gene: TRBV12-5
J gene: TRBJ1-1